What follows describes a single T cell receptor beta chain. The antigen remains unidentified. V dropped 3 bases and J dropped 4 bases, with 7 bases sitting between them. Germline assignment: CDR1 MNHEY and CDR2 SMNVEV (reference sequence). There are 13 residues in the CDR3. Here immunoSEQ multiplex PCR was the method, and the copy in TCRdb shows in-frame clones only, minus some. The data contain 90,000 to 130,000 clones, around 95% of them singletons. This specimen comes from a study of graft-versus-host responses after intestinal transplantation. Across the study: Multivisceral, liver-intestinal, or isolated intestinal transplants were performed in recipients. For around 3 years after anti-thymocyte globulin induction, all recipients took tacrolimus and steroids.

The clonotype comes from a human donor who received an intestinal transplant. The chain joins TRBV27 to TRBJ1-5; D unclear. Sequences were derived from unstimulated CD8+ T cells sorted from spleen or lymph node cells, sampled before intestinal transplant. CDR3 region: CASSLGFNQPQHF. DNA for the CDR3: TGTGCCAGCAGTTTGGGGTTTAATCAGCCCCAGCATTTT.